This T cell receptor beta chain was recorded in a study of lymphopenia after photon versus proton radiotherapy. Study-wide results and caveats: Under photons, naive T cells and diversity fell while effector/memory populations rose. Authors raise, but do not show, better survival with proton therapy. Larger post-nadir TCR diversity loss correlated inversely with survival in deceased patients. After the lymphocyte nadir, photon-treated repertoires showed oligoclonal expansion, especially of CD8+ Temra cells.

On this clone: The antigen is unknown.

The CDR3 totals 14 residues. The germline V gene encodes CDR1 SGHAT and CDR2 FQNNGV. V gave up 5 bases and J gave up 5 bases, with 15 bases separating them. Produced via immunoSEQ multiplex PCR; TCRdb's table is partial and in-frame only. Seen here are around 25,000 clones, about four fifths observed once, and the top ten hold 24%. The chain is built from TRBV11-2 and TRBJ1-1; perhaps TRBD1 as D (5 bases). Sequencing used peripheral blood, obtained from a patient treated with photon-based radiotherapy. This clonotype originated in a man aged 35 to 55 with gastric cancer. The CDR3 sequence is CASSPLARATEAFF. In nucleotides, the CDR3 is TGTGCCAGCAGCCCACTGGCCAGGGCTACTGAAGCTTTCTTT.